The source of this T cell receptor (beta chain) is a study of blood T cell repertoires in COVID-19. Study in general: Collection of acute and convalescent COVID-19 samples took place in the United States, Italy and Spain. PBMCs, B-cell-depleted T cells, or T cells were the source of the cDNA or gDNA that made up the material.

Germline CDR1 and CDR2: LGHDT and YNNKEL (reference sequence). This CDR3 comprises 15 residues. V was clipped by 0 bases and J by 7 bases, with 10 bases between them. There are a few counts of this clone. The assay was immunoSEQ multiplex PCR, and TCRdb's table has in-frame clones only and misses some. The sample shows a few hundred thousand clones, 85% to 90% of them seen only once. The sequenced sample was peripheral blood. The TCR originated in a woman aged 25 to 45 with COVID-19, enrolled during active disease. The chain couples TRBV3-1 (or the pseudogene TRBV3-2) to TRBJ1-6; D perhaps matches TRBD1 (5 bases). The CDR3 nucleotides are TGTGCCAGCAGCCAAGAACGGGGGGGGAATTCACCCCTCCACTTT. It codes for CASSQERGGNSPLHF.